The entry that follows covers one T cell receptor (beta chain) sequence. This sample was taken from a study of blood T cell repertoires in COVID-19. The wider study: Whether acute or convalescent, the COVID-19 samples came from the United States, Italy and Spain. T cells, B-cell-depleted T cells, or PBMCs supplied cDNA or gDNA.

The length of the CDR3 is 14 residues. Trimming shortened V by 4 bases and J by 3 bases, and 11 bases separated the two germline ends. CDR1 SEHNR and CDR2 FQNEAQ come from the germline V gene (reference sequence). Here immunoSEQ multiplex PCR was the method, and the copy in TCRdb shows in-frame clones only, minus some. There are fewer than 450,000 clones in the sample; less than 90% occur only once, and approximately 1% lies in the top ten. This rearrangement joins TRBV7-9 to TRBJ2-3; weak D call: TRBD2 (5 bases). This sequence originates from a woman aged 25 to 39 who had recovered from COVID-19. The sample was PBMCs or T cells enriched from blood (not recorded which). CDR3 amino acids: CASSYATRTDTQYF. As DNA, the CDR3 is TGTGCCAGCAGCTACGCCACTAGAACAGATACGCAGTATTTT.